One sample yielded the 10 T cell receptor beta chains listed below, sequenced in a study of somatic mutations in cytotoxic T cells in rheumatoid arthritis. The assay was immunoSEQ multiplex PCR, and TCRdb's table has in-frame clones only and misses some. The table includes under 20,000 clones, over 75% detected once. Sequencing used CD8+ T cells sorted from blood. The receptor set was obtained from an adult with rheumatoid arthritis.

The chain couples TRBV15 to TRBJ2-1; no clear D. CDR3 size: 15 residues. Trimming shortened V by 0 bases and J by 8 bases, and 14 bases separated the two germline ends. Germline CDR1 and CDR2: LNHNV and YYDKDF (reference sequence). The CDR3 DNA sequence: TGTGCCACCAGCAGAGATTTAGGTTTACAATATGAGCAGTTCTTC. Its protein is CATSRDLGLQYEQFF.

This clone has only a few counts. This rearrangement joins TRBV29-1 to TRBJ1-2; 8 positions match TRBD1. This CDR3 has 13 residues. After removal of 3 bases from V and 4 bases from J, the junction contained 4 bases not matched to a gene. From germline, CDR1 is SQVTM and CDR2 ANQGSEA. In DNA, the CDR3 is TGCAGCGTTGATGACAGGGGTAGCTATGGCTACACCTTC. Protein sequence: CSVDDRGSYGYTF.

The table lists this clone with a few counts. The chain joins TRBV27 to TRBJ2-3; D gene ambiguous. The V end was cut by 0 bases, the J end by 3 bases, with 10 bases between. Germline CDR1 is MNHEY and CDR2 is SMNVEV (reference sequence). The CDR3 contains 15 residues. CDR3 nucleotides: TGTGCCAGCAGTTTATCGTCGTGGGCTACAGATACGCAGTATTTT. It specifies CASSLSSWATDTQYF.

The chain has TRBV23-1 and TRBJ2-2; unclear D gene. TRBV23-1 is sorted into the ORF group, with uncertain function. V lost 2 bases, J lost 2 bases, and 0 bases lay in between. The CDR3 length is 12 residues. The CDR3 is CASSQNTGELFF. CDR3 nucleotide sequence: TGCGCCAGCAGTCAAAACACCGGGGAGCTGTTTTTT.

The chain employs TRBV4-3 and TRBJ2-7; D gene ambiguous. The V and J ends lost 2 bases and 5 bases respectively, with 16 bases between them. The CDR3 runs to 15 residues. Germline loops: CDR1 LGHNA, CDR2 YSLEER. The CDR3 loop reads CASSQKRVGLNEQYF. CDR3 in DNA: TGCGCCAGCAGCCAAAAACGGGTAGGTCTGAACGAGCAGTACTTC.

V is TRBV28 and J is TRBJ2-7; 8 nucleotides agree with TRBD2. Germline V gives CDR1 MDHEN, CDR2 SYDVKM. The CDR3 spans 14 residues. V lost 5 bases and J lost 5; bases outside the gene matches: 8. The CDR3 sequence is CASSPRTGGNEQYF. The DNA of the CDR3 is TGTGCCAGCAGTCCCCGTACGGGGGGGAACGAGCAGTACTTC.

This clone was counted a single time. J is TRBJ2-2 and V is TRBV6-5, with 9 bases matching TRBD1. Unmatched junction bases numbered 7, after V lost 5 bases and J lost 6 bases. The CDR3 runs 15 residues. In germline, CDR1 is MNHEY, CDR2 SVGAGI. CDR3 bases: TGTGCCAGCAGTATCACAGGGGGCGTGTCCGGGGAGCTGTTTTTT. This codes for CASSITGGVSGELFF.

CDR3 sequence reads: CSVEGGEPGPNEQFF. CDR3 nucleotides: TGCAGCGTTGAAGGGGGGGAACCGGGGCCCAATGAGCAGTTCTTC. The chain joins TRBV29-1 to TRBJ2-1, with a possible D match to TRBD2 (6 bases). The CDR3 consists of 15 residues. V was shortened by 1 base and J by 6 bases, with 16 bases between the two germline ends. Germline CDR1 is SQVTM and CDR2 is ANQGSEA.

This clone qualifies as large. V is TRBV19 and J is TRBJ2-7; possibly TRBD1 or TRBD2 for D (5 bases each). Per germline, CDR1 LNHDA and CDR2 SQIVND (reference sequence). The germline V and J ends were trimmed by 3 bases and 2 bases, with 14 bases remaining between them. There are 15 residues in the CDR3. The CDR3 sequence: CASSISPGLAYEQYF. In DNA, the CDR3 is TGTGCCAGTAGTATTAGTCCGGGGCTCGCCTACGAGCAGTACTTC.

V usage is TRBV9 and J usage is TRBJ2-1, with TRBD2 as a possible D gene (6 bases). The length of the CDR3 is 15 residues. The germline gives CDR1 SGDLS, CDR2 YYNGEE. Trimming took off 2 bases at V and 4 bases at J, with 13 bases between the two ends. This CDR3 reads CASSVSGTFYNEQFF. Written as DNA, the CDR3 is TGTGCCAGCAGCGTTTCCGGGACTTTTTACAATGAGCAGTTCTTC.